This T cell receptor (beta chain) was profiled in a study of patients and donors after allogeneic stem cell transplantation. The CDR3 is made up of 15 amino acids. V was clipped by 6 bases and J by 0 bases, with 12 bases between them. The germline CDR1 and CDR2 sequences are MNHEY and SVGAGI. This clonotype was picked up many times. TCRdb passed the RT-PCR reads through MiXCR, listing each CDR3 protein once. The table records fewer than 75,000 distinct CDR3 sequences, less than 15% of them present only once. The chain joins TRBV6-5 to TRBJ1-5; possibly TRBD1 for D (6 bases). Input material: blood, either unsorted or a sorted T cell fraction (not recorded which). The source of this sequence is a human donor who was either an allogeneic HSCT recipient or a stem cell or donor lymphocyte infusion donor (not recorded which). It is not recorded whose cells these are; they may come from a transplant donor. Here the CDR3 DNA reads TGTGCCAGCAGCTTAGACAGGAATAGCAATCAGCCCCAGCATTTT. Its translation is CASSLDRNSNQPQHF.